This T cell receptor beta chain was observed in a study of regulatory T cells in long-lasting Graves disease. Study-level results: Public clonotype sharing was higher in persistent than newly diagnosed patients. Among samples with persistent disease, TRBV28, TRBJ1-2 and TRBJ2-5 were favored.

This clonotype was seen a few times. Its antigen is not known. The junction had 6 bases not matched to a gene; V was cut back by 7 bases and J by 4 bases. The CDR3 has 14 residues. Building of the TCR beta libraries involved iRepertoire HTBI primers and Arm-PCR of CDR3 regions. TCRdb reprocessed the multiplex PCR reads via MiXCR and lists one record per CDR3 protein. The data show about 530,000 distinct CDR3 sequences, with more than 15% seen just once and roughly 25% held by the top ten. Noted time point: newly diagnosed GD, antithyroid drugs for less than 3 months. Researchers made the TCR library from RNA that was extracted from PBMCs. The data also belong to a second study, concerning T cells in Graves' hyperthyroidism and ophthalmopathy. As that report states: Appearing also in blood were most of the thyroid clonotypes expanded above 0.001.

This chain connects TRBV12-3 or TRBV12-4 to TRBJ1-2, with 10 bases fitting TRBD1. Specimen: peripheral blood mononuclear cells (PBMCs), collected at new diagnosis, from a patient treated with antithyroid drugs. The receptor was isolated from a woman aged 40 to 65 with Graves disease. CDR3 in amino acids: CASTSGQGVYGYTF. The CDR3 DNA sequence: TGTGCCAGCACCTCCGGACAGGGGGTCTATGGCTACACCTTC.